These T cell receptor beta chains were read from a single sample in a study of CD8+ T cells in alopecia areata. Sequencing was performed with immunoSEQ multiplex PCR; in TCRdb, only in-frame clones are kept and a portion is missing. The sample lists about 180,000 clones, 40% to 65% occurring once. The specimen was CD8+ T cells sorted from blood, collected at week 24, from a patient treated with tofacitinib. The receptors here all came from a human donor with alopecia areata. Each CDR3 is given without its conserved first and last residue. Each record gives: V gene, J gene, CDR3 protein.

V: TRBV9
J: TRBJ1-2
CDR3: ASSGQGWDGYT

V: TRBV4-3
J: TRBJ2-4
CDR3: ASSQDRALAKNIQY

V: TRBV19
J: TRBJ1-2
CDR3: ASSVRDSFPVDGYT

V: TRBV6-5
J: TRBJ1-1
CDR3: ASSTGSTEAF

V: TRBV19
J: TRBJ1-1
CDR3: ASSNPGREAF

V: TRBV6-5
J: TRBJ1-1
CDR3: ASRDLTGENTEAF

V: TRBV10-3
J: TRBJ2-4
CDR3: AILVESSGGNIQY

V: TRBV5-6
J: TRBJ2-1
CDR3: ASSHQQGLTYNEQF

V: TRBV5-6
J: TRBJ1-1
CDR3: ASSAGGSGTEAF

V: TRBV19
J: TRBJ1-5
CDR3: ASSSSSYSNQPQH

V: TRBV29-1
J: TRBJ2-7
CDR3: SVFPPDRYYEQY

V: TRBV19
J: TRBJ1-2
CDR3: ASWSGYGYT

V: TRBV7-9
J: TRBJ1-1
CDR3: ASSPQRTGRNTEAF

V: TRBV2
J: TRBJ1-1
CDR3: ASSEALRGSAF

V: TRBV28
J: TRBJ2-3
CDR3: ASTKTSGTDTQY

V: TRBV5-6
J: TRBJ1-1
CDR3: ASSLTQTSEAF

V: TRBV7-2
J: TRBJ2-3
CDR3: ASSLGASRVTDTQY

V: TRBV19
J: TRBJ2-1
CDR3: ASSLSGGRYNEQF

V: TRBV18
J: TRBJ2-5
CDR3: ASSPLTGEETQY

V: TRBV7-6
J: TRBJ2-7
CDR3: ASSPIEGNEQY

V: TRBV30
J: TRBJ2-7
CDR3: AWSDSYEQY

V: TRBV25-1
J: TRBJ2-1
CDR3: ASKAGTTEQF

V: TRBV7-2
J: TRBJ2-3
CDR3: ASSAILARGDTQY

V: TRBV7-9
J: TRBJ2-7
CDR3: ASSRTSAVLYEQY

V: TRBV4-3
J: TRBJ1-1
CDR3: ASSQDGGLNTEAF

V: TRBV4-3
J: TRBJ2-1
CDR3: ASSQQEGEQF

V: TRBV12-5
J: TRBJ1-6
CDR3: ASGTGTAYSPLH

V: TRBV9
J: TRBJ1-4
CDR3: ASSVAGATNEKLF

V: TRBV5-1
J: TRBJ1-2
CDR3: ASSYLGTGDYGYT

V: TRBV30
J: TRBJ2-3
CDR3: AWGPRGTQY

V: TRBV5-1
J: TRBJ2-7
CDR3: ASSPRTSLEQY

V: TRBV12-5
J: TRBJ2-1
CDR3: ASGLGKGWQF

V: TRBV2
J: TRBJ2-5
CDR3: ASSEIELGAQETQY

V: TRBV4-1
J: TRBJ2-7
CDR3: ASSQDLAQGAREQY

V: TRBV27
J: TRBJ2-2
CDR3: ASSFQNTGELF

V: TRBV6-4
J: TRBJ1-2
CDR3: ASSAFYGYT

V: TRBV7-9
J: TRBJ1-1
CDR3: ASSSVQGVNTEAF

V: TRBV14
J: TRBJ2-1
CDR3: ASSQELSSYNEQF

V: TRBV19
J: TRBJ1-5
CDR3: ASSKLGNQPQH

V: TRBV19
J: TRBJ1-1
CDR3: ASTTGQGAGTEAF

V: TRBV29-1
J: TRBJ2-1
CDR3: SVSNGNEQF

V: TRBV27
J: TRBJ2-2
CDR3: ASSLSAEGTGELF

V: TRBV28
J: TRBJ1-1
CDR3: ASSLGTVAGTEAF

V: TRBV7-3
J: TRBJ1-2
CDR3: ASSPDGANYGYT

V: TRBV2
J: TRBJ1-1
CDR3: ASSVIRTEAF

V: TRBV27
J: TRBJ1-5
CDR3: ASSPKGPERRENQPQH

V: TRBV10-3
J: TRBJ2-3
CDR3: AISTSGGNEDTQY

V: TRBV5-1
J: TRBJ2-7
CDR3: ASRWDRAYEQY

V: TRBV30
J: TRBJ1-2
CDR3: AWINGGTGLGYT

V: TRBV14
J: TRBJ2-3
CDR3: ASSRGGDTQY

V: TRBV7-3
J: TRBJ1-1
CDR3: ASSKDRGPNTEAF

V: TRBV7-6
J: TRBJ1-1
CDR3: ASSPGDEAF

V: TRBV5-6
J: TRBJ1-5
CDR3: ASSRGRYSNQPQH

V: TRBV19
J: TRBJ1-1
CDR3: TSTAQGTEAF

V: TRBV9
J: TRBJ2-3
CDR3: ASSVVAVVRPDTQY

V: TRBV25-1
J: TRBJ1-1
CDR3: ASRGGEAF

V: TRBV25-1
J: TRBJ1-2
CDR3: ASSESSGFGYT

V: TRBV6-5
J: TRBJ1-5
CDR3: ASSYGGRQPQH